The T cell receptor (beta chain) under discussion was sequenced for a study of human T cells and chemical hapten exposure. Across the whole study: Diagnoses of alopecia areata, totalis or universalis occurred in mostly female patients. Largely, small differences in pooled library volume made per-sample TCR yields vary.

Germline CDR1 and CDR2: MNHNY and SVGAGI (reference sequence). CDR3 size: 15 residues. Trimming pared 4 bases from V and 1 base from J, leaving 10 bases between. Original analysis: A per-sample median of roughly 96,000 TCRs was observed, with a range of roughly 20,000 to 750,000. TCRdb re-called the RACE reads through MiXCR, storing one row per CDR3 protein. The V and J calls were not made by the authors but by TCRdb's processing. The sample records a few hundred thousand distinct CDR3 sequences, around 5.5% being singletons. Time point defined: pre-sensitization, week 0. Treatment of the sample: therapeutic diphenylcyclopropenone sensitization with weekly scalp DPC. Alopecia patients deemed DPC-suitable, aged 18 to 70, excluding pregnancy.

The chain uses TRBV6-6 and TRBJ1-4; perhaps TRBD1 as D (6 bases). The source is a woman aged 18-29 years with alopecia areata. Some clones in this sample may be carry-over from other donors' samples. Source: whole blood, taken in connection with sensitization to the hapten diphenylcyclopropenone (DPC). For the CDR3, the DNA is TGTGCCAGCAGTTTTATCAGGGGAACTAATGAAAAACTGTTTTTT. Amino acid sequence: CASSFIRGTNEKLFF.